This TCR beta chain was sequenced for a study of metastatic and nonmetastatic thyroid tumors. Study background: Thyroid patients, malignant and benign, had repertoires compared across blood and tumor or nodule tissue. Study outcomes and limitations: A significant increase in TCR beta diversity was reportedly seen in malignant thyroid tumors relative to benign nodules, in blood and tumor.

This clone was detected ten times or more. What it binds is unknown. All patients were treatment-naive before thyroid surgery. TCRdb re-processed the PCR reads through MiXCR. The sample records 50,000 or so clones, approximately 20% being singletons. The material sequenced was blood. This TCR was recovered from a male donor with papillary thyroid cancer or a benign thyroid nodule (not recorded which). Some clones in this sample may be carry-over from other donors' samples.

This CDR3 is CASSRTGAYSNQPQHF. CDR3 bases: TGTGCCAGCAGTCGAACAGGGGCCTATAGCAATCAGCCCCAGCATTTT. The chain is built from TRBV28 and TRBJ1-5, with 7 bases aligning to TRBD1. The CDR3 sequence is 16 residues long. Unmatched junction bases numbered 7, after V lost 5 bases and J lost 0 bases. Germline V CDR1 and CDR2: MDHEN, SYDVKM.